This TCR beta chain emerged from a study of blood T cell repertoires in COVID-19. Repertoires were generated with immunoSEQ multiplex PCR, while TCRdb's copy carries only in-frame clones and drops some. The sample consists of 130,000 to 150,000 clones, around 75% of them appearing once. Germline lookup yields CDR1 LNHDA and CDR2 SQIVND (reference sequence). V lost 4 bases, J lost 7 bases, and 11 bases lay in between. The CDR3 is made up of 13 amino acids. The rearrangement uses TRBV19 and TRBJ1-5; possible D gene TRBD1, 6 bases. Sequencing used peripheral blood. The origin of this receptor is a woman in her seventies with COVID-19, enrolled during active disease. The CDR3 DNA is TGTGCCAGTAGTAACAGGGTTTGGCAGCCCCAGCATTTT. Protein sequence: CASSNRVWQPQHF.